This record concerns one T cell receptor beta chain sequence. Its antigen is unidentified. Produced via immunoSEQ multiplex PCR; TCRdb's table is partial and in-frame only. The sample yields approximately 79,000 clones, approximately 92% seen once. This record comes from a study of OX40 agonist ivuxolimab in advanced cancers. The overall study: Hepatocellular carcinoma, melanoma, renal cell or head and neck cancer occurred in dose-escalation patients. Patients were 82.7% male with ages roughly 23 to 85, mean approximately 58. Whole-study results and caveats: The study found that CD8+ T cells averaged more expanded clones than CD4+. By week 6 at 0.1 to 3.0 mg/kg, blood CD4+ and CD8+ T cells had expanded clonally.

Germline assignment: CDR1 MNHEY and CDR2 SVGAGI. J lost 0 bases, V lost 2 bases, and 1 base had no gene match. This CDR3 region has 14 residues. V and J are TRBV6-5 and TRBJ2-7; TRBD1 aligns across 7 bases. Sample: CD4+ or CD8+ T cells sorted from blood, taken in a trial of the OX40 agonist ivuxolimab. This receptor was taken from an adult with an advanced solid tumor such as melanoma, head and neck, liver or kidney cancer. The CDR3 DNA is TGTGCCAGCAGTTACGGGGACAGCTCCTACGAGCAGTACTTC. It translates to CASSYGDSSYEQYF.